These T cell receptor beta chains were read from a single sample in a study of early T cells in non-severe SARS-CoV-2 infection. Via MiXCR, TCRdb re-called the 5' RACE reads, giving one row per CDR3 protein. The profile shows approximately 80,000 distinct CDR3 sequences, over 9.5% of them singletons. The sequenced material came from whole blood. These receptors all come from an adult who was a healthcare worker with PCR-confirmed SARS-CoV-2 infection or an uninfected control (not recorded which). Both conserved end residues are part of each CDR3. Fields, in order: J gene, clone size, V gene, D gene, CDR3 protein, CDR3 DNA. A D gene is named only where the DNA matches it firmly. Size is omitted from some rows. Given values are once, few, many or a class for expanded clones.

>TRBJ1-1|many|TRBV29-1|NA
CSVEEVYTNTEAFF
TGCAGCGTTGAAGAGGTCTACACGAACACTGAAGCTTTCTTT
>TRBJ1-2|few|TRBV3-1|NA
CASSQEGNGYTF
TGTGCCAGCAGCCAAGAAGGGAACGGCTACACCTTC
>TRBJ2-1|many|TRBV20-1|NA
CSARETHHNEQFF
TGCAGTGCTAGAGAGACCCACCACAATGAGCAGTTCTTC
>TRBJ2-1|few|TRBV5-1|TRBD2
CASSSGQHEQFF
TGCGCCAGTTCTAGCGGGCAGCATGAGCAGTTCTTC
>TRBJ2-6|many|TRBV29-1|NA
CSVASGANVLTF
TGCAGCGTTGCGTCTGGGGCCAACGTCCTGACTTTC
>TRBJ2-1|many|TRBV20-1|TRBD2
CSARGGDVVSGVNNEQFF
TGCAGTGCTAGAGGTGGGGACGTGGTTAGCGGGGTCAACAATGAGCAGTTCTTC
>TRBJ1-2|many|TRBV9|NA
CASSASRSRSYGYTF
TGTGCCAGCAGCGCCAGTCGGTCGCGGAGCTATGGCTACACCTTC
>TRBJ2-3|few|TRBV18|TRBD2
CASSPRGRASTDTQYF
TGTGCCAGCTCACCACGGGGGAGGGCTAGCACAGATACGCAGTATTTT
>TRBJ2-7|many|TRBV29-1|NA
CSVKTSSSYEQYF
TGCAGCGTTAAGACCTCGAGCTCCTACGAGCAGTACTTC
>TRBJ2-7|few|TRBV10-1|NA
CASSADSSYEQYF
TGCGCCAGCAGTGCCGACAGCTCCTACGAGCAGTACTTC
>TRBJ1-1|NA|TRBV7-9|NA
CASSLARAGQAFF
TGTGCCAGCAGCTTAGCGCGGGCAGGCCAAGCTTTCTTT
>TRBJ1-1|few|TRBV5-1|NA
CASSLETVNTEAFF
TGCGCCAGCAGCTTGGAAACAGTGAACACTGAAGCTTTCTTT
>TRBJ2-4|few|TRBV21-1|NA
CASSVYREVNIQYF
TGTGCCAGCAGCGTCTACAGGGAAGTGAACATTCAGTACTTC
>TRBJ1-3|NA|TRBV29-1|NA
CSVQRGAGNTIYF
TGCAGCGTCCAGAGGGGCGCTGGAAACACCATATATTTT
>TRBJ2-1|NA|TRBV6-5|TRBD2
CASSYSAGVTTAEQFF
TGTGCCAGCAGTTACTCAGCGGGGGTTACGACGGCTGAGCAGTTCTTC
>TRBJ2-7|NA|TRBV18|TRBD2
CASSPLAGIPTSYEQYF
TGTGCCAGCTCACCATTAGCGGGTATACCAACCTCCTACGAGCAGTACTTC
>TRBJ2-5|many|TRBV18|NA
CASSFTAQETQYF
TGTGCCAGCTCGTTCACAGCACAAGAGACCCAGTACTTC
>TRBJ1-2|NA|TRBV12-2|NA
CASRLGVEGHNYGYTF
TGTGCAAGTCGCTTAGGAGTAGAGGGACACAACTATGGCTACACCTTC
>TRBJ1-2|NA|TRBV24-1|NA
CATSDGDNRGYGYTF
TGTGCCACCAGTGATGGGGACAACCGGGGCTATGGCTACACCTTC
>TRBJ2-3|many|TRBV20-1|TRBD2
CSAWRGLAGGISTDTQYF
TGCAGTGCTTGGCGCGGACTAGCGGGGGGAATTAGCACAGATACGCAGTATTTT
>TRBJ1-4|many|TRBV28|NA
CASSLLGRVGEKLFF
TGTGCCAGCAGTTTATTAGGCAGGGTTGGCGAAAAACTGTTTTTT
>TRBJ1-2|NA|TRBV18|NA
CASSPPGANYGYTF
TGTGCCAGCTCACCCCCGGGTGCTAACTATGGCTACACCTTC
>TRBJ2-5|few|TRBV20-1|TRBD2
CSPLAGDHQETQYF
TGCAGTCCCCTAGCGGGAGACCACCAAGAGACCCAGTACTTC
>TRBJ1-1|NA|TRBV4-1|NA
CASTLGWRMNTEAFF
TGCGCCAGCACCCTGGGCTGGAGAATGAACACTGAAGCTTTCTTT
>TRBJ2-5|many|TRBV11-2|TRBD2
CASSAGVRQETQYF
TGTGCCAGCAGTGCGGGAGTTCGGCAAGAGACCCAGTACTTC
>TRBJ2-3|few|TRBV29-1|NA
CSVAGHIPTDTQYF
TGCAGCGTGGCGGGACACATACCCACAGATACGCAGTATTTT
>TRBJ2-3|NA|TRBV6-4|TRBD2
CASSKAGGGTDTQYF
TGTGCCAGCAGTAAAGCGGGAGGCGGCACAGATACGCAGTATTTT
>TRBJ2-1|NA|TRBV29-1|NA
CSVEELREQFF
TGCAGCGTTGAAGAGTTGCGGGAGCAGTTCTTC
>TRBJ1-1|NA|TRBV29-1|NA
CSSSYTEAFF
TGCAGCTCCAGCTACACTGAAGCTTTCTTT
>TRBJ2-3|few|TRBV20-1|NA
CSARGGADSTDTQYF
TGCAGTGCTAGAGGCGGGGCAGATAGCACAGATACGCAGTATTTT
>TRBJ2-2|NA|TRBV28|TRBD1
CASSLRQGAGELFF
TGTGCCAGCAGTTTGAGACAGGGGGCGGGGGAGCTGTTTTTT
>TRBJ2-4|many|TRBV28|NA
CASSADGKVAASGNKNIQYF
TGTGCCAGCAGTGCGGACGGGAAAGTAGCCGCGAGTGGTAACAAAAACATTCAGTACTTC
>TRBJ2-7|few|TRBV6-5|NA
CASSHDTYEQYF
TGTGCCAGCAGTCACGACACCTACGAGCAGTACTTC
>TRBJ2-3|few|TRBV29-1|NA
CSVESGTDTQYF
TGCAGCGTTGAATCTGGAACAGATACGCAGTATTTT
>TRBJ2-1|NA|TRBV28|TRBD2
CASSGVSGRALYNEQFF
TGTGCCAGCAGTGGGGTTAGCGGGAGGGCCCTCTACAATGAGCAGTTCTTC
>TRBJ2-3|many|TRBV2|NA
CASSSPLWGTTDTQYF
TGTGCCAGCAGTTCTCCACTGTGGGGGACCACAGATACGCAGTATTTT
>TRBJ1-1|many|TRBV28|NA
CASSLPAGRAEAFF
TGTGCCAGCAGTTTACCGGCGGGCAGGGCAGAAGCTTTCTTT
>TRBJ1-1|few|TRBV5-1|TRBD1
CASSWTGMNTEAFF
TGCGCCAGCAGCTGGACAGGGATGAACACTGAAGCTTTCTTT
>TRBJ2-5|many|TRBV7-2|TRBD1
CASSSNRGKETQYF
TGTGCCAGCAGCTCTAACAGGGGAAAAGAGACCCAGTACTTC
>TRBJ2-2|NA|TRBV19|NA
CASSSDRRAAGGELFF
TGTGCCAGTAGTAGCGACAGGAGGGCAGCTGGCGGGGAGCTGTTTTTT
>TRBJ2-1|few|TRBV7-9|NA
CASSLVRGIYNEQFF
TGTGCCAGCAGCTTAGTCAGGGGAATCTACAATGAGCAGTTCTTC
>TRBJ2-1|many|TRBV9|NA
CASTSPGRTYNEQFF
TGTGCCAGCACCTCTCCGGGTCGAACCTACAATGAGCAGTTCTTC
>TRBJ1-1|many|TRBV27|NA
CASSLKGGRERLNTEAFF
TGTGCCAGCAGTTTAAAGGGCGGCAGGGAGAGACTGAACACTGAAGCTTTCTTT
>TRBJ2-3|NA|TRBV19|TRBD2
CASSPSGLTDTQYF
TGTGCCAGTAGCCCTAGCGGTCTCACAGATACGCAGTATTTT
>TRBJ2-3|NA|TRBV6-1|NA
CASTWGDRASESTDTQYF
TGTGCCAGCACCTGGGGCGACCGGGCTAGCGAAAGCACAGATACGCAGTATTTT
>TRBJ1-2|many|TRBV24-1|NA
CATSDFLANYGYTF
TGTGCCACCAGTGATTTCCTCGCTAACTATGGCTACACCTTC
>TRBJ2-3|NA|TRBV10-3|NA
CAISESEGTDTQYF
TGTGCCATCAGTGAGTCCGAGGGTACCGATACGCAGTATTTT
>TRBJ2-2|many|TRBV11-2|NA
CASSDQGSNTGELFF
TGTGCCAGCAGTGATCAAGGGAGTAACACCGGGGAGCTGTTTTTT
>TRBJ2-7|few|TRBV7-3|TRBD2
CANYWLAGVPYEQYF
TGTGCCAACTACTGGTTAGCGGGAGTACCCTACGAGCAGTACTTC
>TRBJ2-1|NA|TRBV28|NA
CASSSEGTYYNEQFF
TGTGCCAGCAGTTCGGAGGGGACCTACTACAATGAGCAGTTCTTC
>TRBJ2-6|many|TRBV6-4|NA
CASSDNSGANVLTF
TGTGCCAGCAGTGACAACTCTGGGGCCAACGTCCTGACTTTC
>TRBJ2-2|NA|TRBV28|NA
CTSSEGDLYRELFF
TGTACCAGCAGTGAGGGGGATCTTTACCGGGAGCTGTTTTTT
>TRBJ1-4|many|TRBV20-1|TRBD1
CSARDRDRAVEKLFF
TGCAGTGCTAGAGATCGAGACAGGGCGGTTGAAAAACTGTTTTTT
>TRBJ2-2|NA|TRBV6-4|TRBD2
CASGLAEGTGELFF
TGTGCCAGCGGACTAGCTGAGGGGACCGGGGAGCTGTTTTTT